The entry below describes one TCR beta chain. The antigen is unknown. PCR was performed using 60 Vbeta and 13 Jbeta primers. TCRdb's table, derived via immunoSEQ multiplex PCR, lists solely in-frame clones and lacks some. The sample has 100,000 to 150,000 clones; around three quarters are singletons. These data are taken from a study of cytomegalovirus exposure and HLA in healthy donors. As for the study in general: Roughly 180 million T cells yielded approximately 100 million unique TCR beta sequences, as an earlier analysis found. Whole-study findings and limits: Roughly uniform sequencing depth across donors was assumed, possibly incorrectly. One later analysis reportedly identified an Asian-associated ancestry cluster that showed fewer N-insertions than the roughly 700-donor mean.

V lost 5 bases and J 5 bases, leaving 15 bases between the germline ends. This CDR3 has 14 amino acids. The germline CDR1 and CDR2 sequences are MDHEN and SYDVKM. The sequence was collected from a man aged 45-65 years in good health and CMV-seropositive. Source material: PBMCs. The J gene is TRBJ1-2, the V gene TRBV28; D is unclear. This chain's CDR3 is CASSQTGRTYGYTF. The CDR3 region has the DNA TGTGCCAGCAGTCAAACTGGACGGACTTATGGCTACACCTTC.